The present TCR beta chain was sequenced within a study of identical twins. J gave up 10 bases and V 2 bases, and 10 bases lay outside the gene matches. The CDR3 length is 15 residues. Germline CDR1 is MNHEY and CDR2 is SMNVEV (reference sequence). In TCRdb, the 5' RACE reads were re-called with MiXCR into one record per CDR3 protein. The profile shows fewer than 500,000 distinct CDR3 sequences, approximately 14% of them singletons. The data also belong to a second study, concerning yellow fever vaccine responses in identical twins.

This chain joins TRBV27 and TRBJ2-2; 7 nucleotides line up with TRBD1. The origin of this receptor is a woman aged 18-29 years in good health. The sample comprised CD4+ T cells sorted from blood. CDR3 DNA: TGTGCCAGCAGTTTAAGGGGGCCTTCTCTCAAGGAGCTGTTTTTT. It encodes CASSLRGPSLKELFF.